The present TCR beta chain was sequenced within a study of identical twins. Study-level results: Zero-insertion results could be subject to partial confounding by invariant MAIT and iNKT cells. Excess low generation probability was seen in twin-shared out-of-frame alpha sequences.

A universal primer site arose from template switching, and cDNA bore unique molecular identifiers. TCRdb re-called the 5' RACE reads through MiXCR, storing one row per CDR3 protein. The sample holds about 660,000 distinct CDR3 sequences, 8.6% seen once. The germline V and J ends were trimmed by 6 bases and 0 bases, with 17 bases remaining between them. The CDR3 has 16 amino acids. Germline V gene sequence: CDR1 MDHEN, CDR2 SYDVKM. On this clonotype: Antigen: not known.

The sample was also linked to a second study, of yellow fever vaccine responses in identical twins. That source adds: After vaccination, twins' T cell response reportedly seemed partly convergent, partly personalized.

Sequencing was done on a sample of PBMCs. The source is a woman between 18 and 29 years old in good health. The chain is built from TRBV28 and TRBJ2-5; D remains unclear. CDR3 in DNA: TGTGCCAGCAGCTATCGGCGGAACCAGTACCAAGAGACCCAGTACTTC. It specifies CASSYRRNQYQETQYF.